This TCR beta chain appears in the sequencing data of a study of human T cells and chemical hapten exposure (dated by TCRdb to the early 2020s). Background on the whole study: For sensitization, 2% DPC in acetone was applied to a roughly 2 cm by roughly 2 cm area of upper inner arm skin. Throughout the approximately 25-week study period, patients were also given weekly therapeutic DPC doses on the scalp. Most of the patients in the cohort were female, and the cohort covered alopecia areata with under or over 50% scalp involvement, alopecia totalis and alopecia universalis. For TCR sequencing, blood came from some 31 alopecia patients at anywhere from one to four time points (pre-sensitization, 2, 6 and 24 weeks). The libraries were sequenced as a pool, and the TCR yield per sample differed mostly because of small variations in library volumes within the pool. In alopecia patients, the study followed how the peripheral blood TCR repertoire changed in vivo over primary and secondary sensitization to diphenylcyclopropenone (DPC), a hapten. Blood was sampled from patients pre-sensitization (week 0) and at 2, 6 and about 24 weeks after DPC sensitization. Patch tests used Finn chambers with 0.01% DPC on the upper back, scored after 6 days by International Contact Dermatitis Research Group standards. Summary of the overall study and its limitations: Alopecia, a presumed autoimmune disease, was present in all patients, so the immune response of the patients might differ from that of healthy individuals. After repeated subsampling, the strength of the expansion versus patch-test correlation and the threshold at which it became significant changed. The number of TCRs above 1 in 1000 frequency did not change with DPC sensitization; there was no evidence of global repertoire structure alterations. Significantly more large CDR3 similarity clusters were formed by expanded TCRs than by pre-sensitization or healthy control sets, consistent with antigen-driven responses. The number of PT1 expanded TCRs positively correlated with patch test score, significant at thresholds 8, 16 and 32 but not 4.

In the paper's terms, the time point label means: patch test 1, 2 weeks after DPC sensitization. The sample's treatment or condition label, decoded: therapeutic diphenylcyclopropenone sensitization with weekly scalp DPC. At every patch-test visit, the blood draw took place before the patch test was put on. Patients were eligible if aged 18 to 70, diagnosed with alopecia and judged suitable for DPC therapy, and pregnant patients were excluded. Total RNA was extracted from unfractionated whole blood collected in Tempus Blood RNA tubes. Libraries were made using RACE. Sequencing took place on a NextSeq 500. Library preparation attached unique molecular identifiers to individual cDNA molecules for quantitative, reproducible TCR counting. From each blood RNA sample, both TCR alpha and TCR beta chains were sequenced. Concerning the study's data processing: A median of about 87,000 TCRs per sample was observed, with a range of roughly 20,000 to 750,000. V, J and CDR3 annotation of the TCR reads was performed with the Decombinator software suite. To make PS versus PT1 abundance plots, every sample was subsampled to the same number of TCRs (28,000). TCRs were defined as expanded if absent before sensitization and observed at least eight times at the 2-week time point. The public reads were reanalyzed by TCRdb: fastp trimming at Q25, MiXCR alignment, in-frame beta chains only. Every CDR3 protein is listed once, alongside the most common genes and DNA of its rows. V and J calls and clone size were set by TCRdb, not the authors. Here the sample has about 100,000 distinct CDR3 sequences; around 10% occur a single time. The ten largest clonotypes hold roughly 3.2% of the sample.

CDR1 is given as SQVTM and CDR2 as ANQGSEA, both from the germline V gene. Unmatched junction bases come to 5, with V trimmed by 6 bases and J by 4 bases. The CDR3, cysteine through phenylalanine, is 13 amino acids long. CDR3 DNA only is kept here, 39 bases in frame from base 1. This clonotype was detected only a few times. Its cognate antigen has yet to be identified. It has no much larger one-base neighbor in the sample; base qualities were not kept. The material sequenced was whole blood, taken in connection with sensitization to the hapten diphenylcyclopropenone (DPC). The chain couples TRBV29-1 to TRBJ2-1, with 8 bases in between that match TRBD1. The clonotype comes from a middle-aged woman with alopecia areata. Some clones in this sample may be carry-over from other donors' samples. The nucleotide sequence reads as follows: TGCAGCGTGGTCGGACAGGGTTACAATGAGCAGTTCTTC. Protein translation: CSVVGQGYNEQFF.